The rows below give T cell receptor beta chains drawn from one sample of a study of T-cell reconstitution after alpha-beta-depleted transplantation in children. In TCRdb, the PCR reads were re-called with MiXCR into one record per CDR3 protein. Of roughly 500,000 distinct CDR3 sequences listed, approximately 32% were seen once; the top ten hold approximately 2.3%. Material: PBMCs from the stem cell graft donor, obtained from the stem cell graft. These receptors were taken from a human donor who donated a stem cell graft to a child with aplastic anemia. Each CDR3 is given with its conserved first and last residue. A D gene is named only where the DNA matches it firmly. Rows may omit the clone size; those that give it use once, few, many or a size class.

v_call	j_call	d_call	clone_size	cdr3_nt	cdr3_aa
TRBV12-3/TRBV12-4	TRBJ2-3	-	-	TGTGCCAGCAGTTTAGAACAGCAAGGCCCAGATACGCAGTATTTT	CASSLEQQGPDTQYF
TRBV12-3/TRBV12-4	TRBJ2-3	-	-	TGTGCCAGCACCGTGGCGGGGGCGGGCGCAGATACGCAGTATTTT	CASTVAGAGADTQYF
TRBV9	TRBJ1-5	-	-	TGTGCCAGCAGCCCGGGGACGAATAGCAATCAGCCCCAGCATTTT	CASSPGTNSNQPQHF
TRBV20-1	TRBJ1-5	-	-	TGCAGTGCCCCAACAGGGCAACCCAATCAGCCCCAGCATTTT	CSAPTGQPNQPQHF
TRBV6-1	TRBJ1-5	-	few	TGTGCCAGCAGTCGGGCAGGGGAAGGTCAGCCCCAGCATTTT	CASSRAGEGQPQHF
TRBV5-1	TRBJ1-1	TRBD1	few	TGCGCCAGCAGCGCCGGGGGACAGATGAACACTGAAGCTTTCTTT	CASSAGGQMNTEAFF
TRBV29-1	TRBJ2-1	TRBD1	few	TGCAGCATTGAGGGGGCCCGGGTGGGGAATGAGCAGTTCTTC	CSIEGARVGNEQFF
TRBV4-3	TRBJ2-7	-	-	TGCGCCAGCAGCCAAGATCGGCACTACGAGCAGTACTTC	CASSQDRHYEQYF
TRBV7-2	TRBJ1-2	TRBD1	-	TGTGCCAGCAGCTTAGCGACCGGGACAGGAAACTATGGCTACACCTTC	CASSLATGTGNYGYTF
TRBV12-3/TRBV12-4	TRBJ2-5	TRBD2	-	TGTGCCAGCAGCGTAACCGGGACTAGCGGGAGAGAGACCCAGTACTTC	CASSVTGTSGRETQYF
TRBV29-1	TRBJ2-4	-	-	TGCAGCGTTGTGGTTCGGGACGCAGCACTAGCCAAAAACATTCAGTACTTC	CSVVVRDAALAKNIQYF
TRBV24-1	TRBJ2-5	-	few	TGTGCCACCAGCCACGGCGTTAAAGAGACCCAGTACTTC	CATSHGVKETQYF
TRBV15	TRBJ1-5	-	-	TGTGCCACCGGGGGGTCTGATAATCAGCCCCAGCATTTT	CATGGSDNQPQHF
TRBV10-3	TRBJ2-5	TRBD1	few	TGTGCCATCAGCGGGACAGGGGGCGGGGAGACCCAGTACTTC	CAISGTGGGETQYF
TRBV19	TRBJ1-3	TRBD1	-	TGTGCCAGTAGTCGACAGGGATATTCCGGAAACACCATATATTTT	CASSRQGYSGNTIYF
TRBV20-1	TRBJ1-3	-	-	TGCAGTGCTAGAGATCTTTGGAGCTCTGGAAACACCATATATTTT	CSARDLWSSGNTIYF
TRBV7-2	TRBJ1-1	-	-	TGTGCCAGCAGCCCCGAGGCGGTGAACACTGAAGCTTTCTTT	CASSPEAVNTEAFF
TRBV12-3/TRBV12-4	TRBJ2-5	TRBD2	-	TGTGCCAGCAGCGCCATGCGGGGGGAGACCCAGTACTTC	CASSAMRGETQYF
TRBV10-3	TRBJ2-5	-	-	TGTGCCATCAGTGAGTCTGGGGCGGGAGAGACCCAGTACTTC	CAISESGAGETQYF
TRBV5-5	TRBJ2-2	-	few	TGTGCCAGCAGCCCTCCTCCGTTGGCCGGGGAGCTGTTTTTT	CASSPPPLAGELFF
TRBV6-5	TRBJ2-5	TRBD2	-	TGTGCCAGCAGTCAACTCGGTCTGTCAGCGGGAGTCCAAGAGACCCAGTACTTC	CASSQLGLSAGVQETQYF
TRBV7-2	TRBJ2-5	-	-	TGTGCCAGCAGCGCCTCAGCTACCCAGTACTTC	CASSASATQYF
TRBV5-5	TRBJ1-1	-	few	TGTGCCAGCAGCTTGGTTCCCGGGATTGACACTGAAGCTTTCTTT	CASSLVPGIDTEAFF
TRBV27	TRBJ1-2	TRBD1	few	TGTGCCAGCTCAGATGGGGACAGAGAGACTGCTAACTATGGCTACACCTTC	CASSDGDRETANYGYTF
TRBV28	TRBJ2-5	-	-	TGTGCCAGCACCGAACCCGATAAAGCGGGAGAGACCCAGTACTTC	CASTEPDKAGETQYF
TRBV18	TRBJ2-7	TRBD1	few	TGTGCCAGCTCACCTAACAGGGGAGTGGGGGCCTACGAGCAGTACTTC	CASSPNRGVGAYEQYF
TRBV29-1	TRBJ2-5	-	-	TGCAGCGTCCATACTGAGACCCAGTACTTC	CSVHTETQYF
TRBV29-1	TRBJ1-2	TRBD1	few	TGCAGCGTTGCCTCCACTACTCAGGGGGTTGGCGGCTACACCTTC	CSVASTTQGVGGYTF
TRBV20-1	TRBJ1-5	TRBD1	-	TGCAGTGCTAGGTCGACAGGGGGATTGAATCAGCCCCAGCATTTT	CSARSTGGLNQPQHF
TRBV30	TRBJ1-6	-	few	TGTGCCTGGAGTGTCTCAGGACGTATCAATTCACCCCTCCACTTT	CAWSVSGRINSPLHF
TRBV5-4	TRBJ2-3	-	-	TGTGCCAGCAGCGAGGGGGCAGGAGGGCCCCCACGGGATACGCAGTATTTT	CASSEGAGGPPRDTQYF
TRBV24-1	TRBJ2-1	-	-	TGTGCCACCAGTGACCCAGCTTACGGAGACTTTACAAATGAGCAGTTCTTC	CATSDPAYGDFTNEQFF
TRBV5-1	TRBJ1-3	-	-	TGCGCCAGCAGATCGGGGGATGGAAACACCATATATTTT	CASRSGDGNTIYF
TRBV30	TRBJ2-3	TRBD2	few	TGTGCCCGAAGTGAGGGCGGCGGGGGAGATACGCAGTATTTT	CARSEGGGGDTQYF
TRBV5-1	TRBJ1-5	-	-	TGCGCCAGCAGGGAGGGACCGAGCAATCAGCCCCAGCATTTT	CASREGPSNQPQHF